Below, 15 T cell receptor beta chains from the same sample are listed, as sequenced in a study of blood T cell repertoires in COVID-19. TCRdb keeps only in-frame clones here, not all; method: immunoSEQ multiplex PCR. The sample lists approximately 150,000 clones, around nine tenths occurring once. The sequenced sample consisted of peripheral blood. Receptors originate from a man aged 70-80 years with active COVID-19.

The gene calls are TRBV19 and TRBJ1-2, with 7 bases that match TRBD1. CDR1 is LNHDA and CDR2 is SQIVND in the germline V gene (reference sequence). CDR3 size: 15 residues. The junction had 10 bases not matched to a gene; V was cut back by 7 bases and J by 2 bases. The CDR3 sequence is CASIAGGGGNYGYTF. The CDR3 nucleotides read TGTGCCAGTATAGCGGGAGGAGGGGGCAACTATGGCTACACCTTC.

The chain is built from TRBV18 and TRBJ2-7, with a tentative D call TRBD1 (6 bases). The germline V gene has CDR1 KGHSH and CDR2 LQKENI. Trimming left V 3 bases short and J 3 bases short, with 21 bases between. The CDR3 contains 17 residues. The DNA of the CDR3 is TGTGCCAGCTCACCGATCCAACCCGGGACAAAGGGCTACGAGCAGTACTTC. Amino acids: CASSPIQPGTKGYEQYF.

The rearrangement uses TRBV7-2 and TRBJ2-5; the D is unclear. Germline CDR1 is SGHTA and CDR2 is FQGNSA. This CDR3 has 12 amino acids. Trimming removed 0 bases from V and 4 bases from J, with 3 bases in between. CDR3 region: CASSLARETQYF. The CDR3 DNA reads as TGTGCCAGCAGCTTAGCCCGAGAGACCCAGTACTTC.

This clone occurred once. CDR3 nucleotides: TGTGCCAGCACTCGTCAGGGAAGGCAGCCCCAGCATTTT. Its translation is CASTRQGRQPQHF. This chain connects TRBV12-3 or TRBV12-4 to TRBJ1-5; perhaps TRBD1 as D (5 bases). V gave up 7 bases and J gave up 7 bases, with 14 bases separating them. The CDR3 spans 13 residues.

This clone was picked up one time. The chain carries TRBV14 and TRBJ2-3; the match to TRBD2 covers 8 bases. The V segment lost 3 bases and the J segment 1 base; nucleotides outside the gene matches: 3. The CDR3 contains 15 residues. Germline V gene lookup returns CDR1 SGHDN and CDR2 FVKESK. In DNA, the CDR3 is TGTGCCAGCAGCCAGCAGACTAGCGGCACAGATACGCAGTATTTT. Protein: CASSQQTSGTDTQYF.

Details on this clone: One junction end does not reproduce the germline sequence, and a read error may be involved. The chain uses TRBV3-1 (or the pseudogene TRBV3-2) and TRBJ2-7; no clear D. The germline V gene encodes CDR1 LGHDT and CDR2 YNNKEL (reference sequence). The CDR3 contains 11 residues. The CDR3 nucleotides read TGTGCCAGCAGCCAAGAAGGAAACAGCCACTTC. Protein sequence: CASSQEGNSHF.

This clone has a single count. The genes are TRBV28 and TRBJ1-2, with D perhaps TRBD1 (6 bases). V shed 6 bases and J shed 0 bases, with 17 bases lying between them. Germline V gene sequence: CDR1 MDHEN, CDR2 SYDVKM. The CDR3 runs to 16 residues. The CDR3 DNA reads TGTGCCAGCAGAACTCGGACAGAACTTACTAACTATGGCTACACCTTC. It encodes CASRTRTELTNYGYTF.

This clone has just a few counts. Other nucleotide sequences from this sample produce the same CDR3. The chain links TRBV7-9 to TRBJ1-1; D gene uncertain. CDR3 size: 14 residues. Germline lookup yields CDR1 SEHNR and CDR2 FQNEAQ (reference sequence). V was clipped by 1 base and J by 3 bases, with 9 bases between them. The CDR3, as DNA: TGTGCCAGCAGCTTAGGTGCGGGCGACACTGAAGCTTTCTTT. The encoded protein is CASSLGAGDTEAFF.

In its sample, this clone was seen once. The V call is TRBV27, the J call TRBJ2-7; D is undetermined. CDR1 and CDR2 from the germline V gene are MNHEY and SMNVEV (reference sequence). The CDR3 is 12 residues long. Deletions cut 3 bases from V and 3 bases from J, with 6 bases between. As DNA, the CDR3 is TGTGCCAGCAGTTTGAACGGCTACGAGCAGTACTTC. It translates to CASSLNGYEQYF.

The gene calls are TRBV3-1 (or the pseudogene TRBV3-2) and TRBJ2-3; TRBD2 matches 7 bases. The length of the CDR3 is 17 residues. With 0 bases clipped from V and 2 bases from J, the junction kept 8 bases outside the gene matches. The germline CDR1 and CDR2 sequences are LGHDT and YNNKEL (reference sequence). This CDR3 reads CASSQDRLAGLTDTQYF. The CDR3 bases are TGTGCCAGCAGCCAAGATCGATTAGCGGGCCTCACAGATACGCAGTATTTT.

The chain links TRBV30 to TRBJ2-7; 14 bases line up with TRBD2. In germline, CDR1 is GTSNPN, CDR2 SVGIG (reference sequence). V lost 5 bases to trimming and J lost 5 bases; unmatched junction nucleotides: 5. This CDR3 comprises 14 residues. The CDR3 bases are TGTGCCTGGGACGGGACTAGCGGGAGACACGAGCAGTACTTC. This encodes CAWDGTSGRHEQYF.

V gene TRBV7-3 combines with J gene TRBJ2-5, with D possibly matching TRBD2 (5 bases). The V end lost 3 bases, the J end lost 7 bases, and 9 bases lay between the germline ends. Germline loops: CDR1 SGHTA, CDR2 FQGTGA. CDR3 size: 12 residues. The CDR3 reads CASSLDFGTQYF. For the CDR3, the DNA is TGTGCCAGCAGCTTGGACTTCGGGACCCAGTACTTC.

The chain has TRBV3-1 (or the pseudogene TRBV3-2) and TRBJ1-6; D may be TRBD1 (6 bases). Trimming took off 5 bases at V and 7 bases at J, with 15 bases between the two ends. This CDR3 is built from 15 residues. Germline values: CDR1 LGHDT, CDR2 YNNKEL (reference sequence). The CDR3 loop reads CASSAQQGFNSPLHF. The CDR3 bases are TGTGCCAGCAGCGCTCAACAGGGCTTCAATTCACCCCTCCACTTT.

The chain employs TRBV2 and TRBJ2-3; weak D call: TRBD2 (7 bases). CDR1 and CDR2 from the germline V gene are SNHLY and FYNNEI. The V gene lost 2 bases and the J gene lost 9 bases, with 15 bases spanning the gap. The CDR3 consists of 14 residues. In nucleotides, the CDR3 is TGTGCCAGCAGTGAAAGAACAGGGAGGGGAACGCAGTATTTT. Residues: CASSERTGRGTQYF.

The sample holds one count of this clone. The V call is TRBV19, the J call TRBJ2-7, with TRBD1 matching 9 bases. After removal of 5 bases from V and 5 bases from J, the junction contained 7 bases not matched to a gene. Germline V gene sequence: CDR1 LNHDA, CDR2 SQIVND (reference sequence). The CDR3 loop spans 14 amino acids. The CDR3 bases are TGTGCCAGTAGTTACGGACAGGGGAGGGACGAGCAGTACTTC. This translates into CASSYGQGRDEQYF.